Listed below are T cell receptor beta chains from one sample, sequenced in a study of long-term antiretroviral therapy in people with HIV. The data were produced by immunoSEQ multiplex PCR, yet TCRdb's version contains in-frame clones alone and is incomplete. Among tens of thousands of clones listed, about 80% were seen once. The sample in question was unsorted PBMCs, obtained 0.4 years before starting antiretroviral therapy. The receptor set was obtained from a man aged 18 to 29 with HIV. Each CDR3 is given with its conserved first and last residue. Fields, in order: CDR3 length, D gene, J gene, clone size, V gene, CDR3 protein, CDR3 DNA. The D gene is left open where the match is weak. Clone size, where shown, is once, few, many, or a class for clones that have expanded.

length: 19
D: NA
J: TRBJ2-3
size: NA
V: TRBV9
CDR3: CASSPPFGSLFQSTDTQYF
DNA: TGTGCCAGCAGCCCACCTTTTGGGAGTTTATTCCAAAGCACAGATACGCAGTATTTT

length: 11
D: NA
J: TRBJ1-2
size: NA
V: TRBV30
CDR3: CAWSSGQGYTF
DNA: TGTGCCTGGAGTTCGGGACAAGGCTACACCTTC

length: 17
D: NA
J: TRBJ2-6
size: NA
V: TRBV9
CDR3: CASSPKGRYSGANVLTF
DNA: TGTGCCAGCAGCCCCAAAGGACGGTACTCTGGGGCCAACGTCCTGACTTTC

length: 16
D: NA
J: TRBJ1-2
size: NA
V: TRBV28
CDR3: CASSFLGAGGNYGYTF
DNA: TGTGCCAGCAGTTTTTTGGGGGCGGGGGGCAACTATGGCTACACCTTC

length: 11
D: TRBD1
J: TRBJ1-1
size: NA
V: TRBV7-2
CDR3: CAINRGPEAFF
DNA: TGTGCCATAAACAGGGGGCCGGAAGCTTTCTTT

length: 14
D: NA
J: TRBJ1-5
size: NA
V: TRBV28
CDR3: CASSFMGSNQPQHF
DNA: TGTGCCAGCAGTTTTATGGGTAGCAATCAGCCCCAGCATTTT

length: 14
D: NA
J: TRBJ2-3
size: NA
V: TRBV15
CDR3: CATSRDMATDTQYF
DNA: TGTGCCACCAGCAGAGATATGGCCACAGATACGCAGTATTTT

length: 14
D: NA
J: TRBJ1-1
size: NA
V: TRBV11-2
CDR3: CASSLRLMNTEAFF
DNA: TGTGCCAGCAGCTTAAGACTTATGAACACTGAAGCTTTCTTT

length: 14
D: NA
J: TRBJ2-5
size: NA
V: TRBV6-1
CDR3: CASSKLWRDGTQYF
DNA: TGTGCCAGCAGTAAGCTGTGGCGGGACGGGACCCAGTACTTC

length: 14
D: TRBD1
J: TRBJ2-7
size: NA
V: TRBV2
CDR3: CASSGPGQLYEQYF
DNA: TGTGCCAGCAGTGGACCGGGACAGCTCTACGAGCAGTACTTC

length: 12
D: NA
J: TRBJ2-7
size: NA
V: TRBV7-8
CDR3: CASSLAIYEQYF
DNA: TGTGCCAGCAGCTTAGCGATCTACGAGCAGTACTTC

length: 15
D: NA
J: TRBJ2-7
size: few
V: TRBV4-3
CDR3: CASSQEGTGAYEQYF
DNA: TGCGCCAGCAGCCAGGAAGGAACAGGAGCCTACGAGCAGTACTTC

length: 14
D: NA
J: TRBJ2-7
size: NA
V: TRBV9
CDR3: CASSVEGGYYEQYF
DNA: TGTGCCAGCAGCGTAGAGGGAGGTTACTACGAGCAGTACTTC

length: 15
D: NA
J: TRBJ1-2
size: NA
V: TRBV4-1
CDR3: CASSQDWGDDYGYTF
DNA: TGTGCCAGCAGCCAAGATTGGGGTGACGACTATGGCTACACCTTC

length: 13
D: NA
J: TRBJ2-3
size: NA
V: TRBV6-6
CDR3: CASSWDSTDTQYF
DNA: TGTGCCAGCAGTTGGGACAGCACAGATACGCAGTATTTT

length: 15
D: TRBD2
J: TRBJ2-1
size: once
V: TRBV11-1
CDR3: CASSPMGAGGDEQFF
DNA: TGTGCCAGCAGCCCGATGGGGGCGGGAGGGGATGAGCAGTTCTTC

length: 17
D: NA
J: TRBJ2-1
size: NA
V: TRBV11-2
CDR3: CASSHDPIGGAYNEQFF
DNA: TGTGCCAGCAGCCACGACCCCATCGGGGGCGCCTACAATGAGCAGTTCTTC

length: 16
D: TRBD2
J: TRBJ2-1
size: NA
V: TRBV11-2
CDR3: CASSLGIAGGHNEQFF
DNA: TGTGCCAGCAGCTTAGGTATAGCGGGGGGTCACAATGAGCAGTTCTTC

length: 13
D: NA
J: TRBJ1-1
size: NA
V: TRBV11-3
CDR3: CASSLRGGTEAFF
DNA: TGTGCCAGCAGCTTGAGAGGTGGGACTGAAGCTTTCTTT

length: 14
D: NA
J: TRBJ1-2
size: NA
V: TRBV27
CDR3: CASSPTRGGYGYTF
DNA: TGTGCCAGCAGTCCAACTCGCGGCGGCTATGGCTACACCTTC

length: 13
D: NA
J: TRBJ1-2
size: few
V: TRBV5-4
CDR3: CASSTRQAGGYTF
DNA: TGTGCCAGCAGCACCCGACAGGCGGGTGGCTACACCTTC

length: 14
D: NA
J: TRBJ2-6
size: once
V: TRBV10-3
CDR3: CAIRPVSGANVLTF
DNA: TGTGCCATCAGGCCAGTCTCTGGGGCCAACGTCCTGACTTTC

length: 13
D: NA
J: TRBJ1-1
size: NA
V: TRBV28
CDR3: CASSRTLNTEAFF
DNA: TGTGCCAGCAGCCGGACGCTGAACACTGAAGCTTTCTTT

length: 16
D: TRBD1
J: TRBJ1-2
size: NA
V: TRBV7-2
CDR3: CASSPMYGTGDYGYTF
DNA: TGTGCCAGCAGCCCTATGTACGGGACAGGTGACTATGGCTACACCTTC

length: 15
D: NA
J: TRBJ2-4
size: NA
V: TRBV5-1
CDR3: CASSLVGFMGNIQYF
DNA: TGCGCCAGCAGCTTGGTAGGATTTATGGGAAACATTCAGTACTTC

length: 14
D: TRBD2
J: TRBJ2-1
size: NA
V: TRBV5-8
CDR3: CASSYLGEGNEQFF
DNA: TGTGCCAGCAGCTACCTGGGGGAGGGCAATGAGCAGTTCTTC

length: 15
D: TRBD1
J: TRBJ2-3
size: NA
V: TRBV6-6
CDR3: CASSSGTGDTDTQYF
DNA: TGTGCCAGCAGTTCCGGGACAGGGGACACAGATACGCAGTATTTT

length: 14
D: TRBD1
J: TRBJ2-7
size: NA
V: TRBV19
CDR3: CASSSDRGRGEQYF
DNA: TGTGCCAGTAGTAGCGACAGGGGGCGCGGGGAGCAGTACTTC

length: 15
D: NA
J: TRBJ2-5
size: NA
V: TRBV9
CDR3: CASSEMQRDVETQYF
DNA: TGTGCCAGCAGCGAGATGCAGCGAGACGTGGAGACCCAGTACTTC